This T cell receptor (beta chain) originates from a study of T cells in Graves' hyperthyroidism and ophthalmopathy. This clonotype came up many times. Fresh peripheral blood, approximately 10 ml, was the source of the PBMCs. V shed 3 bases and J shed 7 bases, with 14 bases lying between them. Germline CDR1 is SGDLS and CDR2 is YYNGEE. The CDR3 is made up of 14 amino acids. TCR beta CDR3 region amplification was performed from RNA transcripts. In the first-round RT-PCR of the TCR CDR3, the HTBI primer set was used. A single record per CDR3 protein comes from TCRdb applying MiXCR to the multiplex PCR reads. The profile covers hundreds of thousands of distinct CDR3 sequences, with over 35% appearing a single time and 30% to 40% taken by the ten largest.

The specimen sequenced was blood. This clonotype originated in a woman aged 40 to 55 with Graves' hyperthyroidism. V and J are TRBV9 and TRBJ1-3; D gene ambiguous. The CDR3 region is CASSAGTSPNTIYF. The CDR3 DNA sequence: TGTGCCAGCAGCGCGGGCACCTCGCCGAACACCATATATTTT.